Listed below are T cell receptor beta chains from one sample, sequenced in a study of blood T cell repertoires in COVID-19. This table comes from immunoSEQ multiplex PCR, and its TCRdb copy is limited to in-frame clones, with some not included. Here the sample spans 200,000 to 300,000 clones, about 89% being singletons. The sample consisted of PBMCs or T cells enriched from blood (not recorded which). Every receptor here comes from a woman aged 25 to 45 who had recovered from COVID-19. The CDR3 runs from the conserved cysteine through the conserved F or W. The D gene is left open where the match is weak. Only some rows state a clone size, as once, few, many or a class for expanded clones.

clone_size,d_call,v_call,j_call,cdr3_nt,cdr3_aa
.,.,TRBV19,TRBJ1-1,TGTGCCAGTAGTATAGATCTGGAAGCAGGGGTTAACACTGAAGCTTTCTTT,CASSIDLEAGVNTEAFF
.,.,TRBV5-8,TRBJ1-1,TGTGCCAGCACCCCTTGGGGCAGTCCAGCTGAAGCTTTCTTT,CASTPWGSPAEAFF
.,.,TRBV9,TRBJ1-1,TGTGCCAGCAGCGTCTTAGGAGATACTGAAGCTTTCTTT,CASSVLGDTEAFF
.,TRBD2,TRBV4-3,TRBJ2-2,TGCGCCAGCAGCCAACCGAGCGGGAGGGGTACCGGGGAGCTGTTTTTT,CASSQPSGRGTGELFF
.,TRBD2,TRBV2,TRBJ2-1,TGTGCCAGCACTTGGACTAGCGGGGCTTTGGAGTTCTTC,CASTWTSGALEFF
many,.,TRBV15,TRBJ2-5,TGTGCCACGTGGAGGGGCTCCGAGGTATATGAGACCCAGTACTTC,CATWRGSEVYETQYF
.,.,TRBV6-1,TRBJ1-4,TGTGCCAGCAGTGAAGGGTACGGTAATGAAAAACTGTTTTTT,CASSEGYGNEKLFF
.,.,TRBV5-8,TRBJ1-6,TGTGCCAGCAGCTTGTCCGGGAATTCACCCCTCCACTTT,CASSLSGNSPLHF
.,TRBD2,TRBV10-3,TRBJ2-2,TGTGCCATCAGTGAGTCAACTATCGGGACTAGCGGTGGGACCGGGGAGCTGTTTTTT,CAISESTIGTSGGTGELFF
.,.,TRBV18,TRBJ2-3,TGTGCCAGCTCACCACTCACGGGACACCTAAGCACAGATACGCAGTATTTT,CASSPLTGHLSTDTQYF
once,.,TRBV9,TRBJ2-5,TGTGCCAGCAGCGCATCCGTAAAGGGGGGGAGAGGAGAGACCCAGTACTTC,CASSASVKGGRGETQYF
.,.,TRBV28,TRBJ1-5,TGTGCCAGCAGTTTTACCCTCGGACAGCCCGTTGGTCAGCCCCAGCATTTT,CASSFTLGQPVGQPQHF
.,.,TRBV3-1/TRBV3-2,TRBJ2-1,TGTGCCAGCAGCCATTTAAATGAGCAGTTCTTC,CASSHLNEQFF
.,.,TRBV19,TRBJ1-1,TGTGCCAGTAGTTTCCCACAAACCCCGAACACTGAAGCTTTCTTT,CASSFPQTPNTEAFF
.,TRBD2,TRBV9,TRBJ2-7,TGTGCCAGCAGCGCCGGGGGGGTCGAGCAGTACTTC,CASSAGGVEQYF
.,TRBD1,TRBV29-1,TRBJ1-2,TGCAGCGGCATCGGGACAGGGGGCGGCTACACCTTC,CSGIGTGGGYTF
.,TRBD1,TRBV18,TRBJ2-2,TGTGCCAGCTCCGGACAGGGGAGACACGGGGAGCTGTTTTTT,CASSGQGRHGELFF
.,.,TRBV4-1,TRBJ1-5,TGCGCCAGCAGCCAAGTCCAGGGTGGAAGCAATCAGCCCCAGCATTTT,CASSQVQGGSNQPQHF
.,TRBD2,TRBV6-6,TRBJ2-1,TGTGCCAGCAGTACATGGACTAGCGGCAATGAGCAGTTCTTC,CASSTWTSGNEQFF
once,.,TRBV7-9,TRBJ1-5,TGTGCCAGCAGCCTCTCTGGCGGTCAGCCCCAGCATTTT,CASSLSGGQPQHF
.,.,TRBV7-8,TRBJ1-1,TGTGCCAGCAGCTTTGGTTCGAGTGAAGCTTTCTTT,CASSFGSSEAFF
.,.,TRBV19,TRBJ1-3,TGTGCCAGTAGTATCAGGACAGCCTCTGGAAACACCATATATTTT,CASSIRTASGNTIYF
.,.,TRBV9,TRBJ2-3,TGTGCCAGCAGCGTAGTTTCGGATACGCAGTATTTT,CASSVVSDTQYF
.,.,TRBV7-2,TRBJ1-5,TGTGCCAGCAGCTTAGGTTCAGGGGAAGGGGAGCCCCAGCATTTT,CASSLGSGEGEPQHF
once,.,TRBV9,TRBJ2-2,TGTGCCAGCGCCGAGAGCACCGGGGAGCTGTTTTTT,CASAESTGELFF
.,TRBD2,TRBV7-6,TRBJ2-1,TGTGCCAGCACCCCGAGGGAGCGGGGTTACAATGAGCAGTTCTTC,CASTPRERGYNEQFF
.,TRBD2,TRBV5-1,TRBJ2-2,TGCGCCAGCAGCTGGACTAGCGGGATCGTGGAGCTGTTTTTT,CASSWTSGIVELFF
.,TRBD1,TRBV29-1,TRBJ1-1,TGCAGCGTTGAAGACCTGACAGGGACGAACACTGAAGCTTTCTTT,CSVEDLTGTNTEAFF
.,TRBD1,TRBV19,TRBJ1-2,TGTGCCAGTAAGACCACCGGGACAGGGCCGACGGGAGGTGGCTACACCTTC,CASKTTGTGPTGGGYTF
.,.,TRBV7-9,TRBJ2-3,TGTGCCAGCAGCCGGGGACTAACAGGGTACACAGATACGCAGTATTTT,CASSRGLTGYTDTQYF
.,.,TRBV5-1,TRBJ2-5,TGCGCCAGCAGCCTAAGCGACAGGTCAGAGACCCAGTACTTC,CASSLSDRSETQYF
.,.,TRBV3-1/TRBV3-2,TRBJ2-1,TGTGCCAGCAGCCAAGGTCGGAGTTCTGAGCAGTTCTTC,CASSQGRSSEQFF
.,.,TRBV20-1,TRBJ2-5,TGCAGTGCTAGTCTCGGGCAAGAGACCCAGTACTTC,CSASLGQETQYF
.,.,TRBV2,TRBJ2-3,TGTGCCAGCGGCGGGGGCGAGCGCACAGATACGCAGTATTTT,CASGGGERTDTQYF
.,.,TRBV19,TRBJ1-2,TGTGCCAGTAGTATAGTCAGTCTTAACTATGGCTACACCTTC,CASSIVSLNYGYTF
.,TRBD2,TRBV11-2,TRBJ2-5,TGTGCCAGCACCAAGACTAGCGTGGAGACCCAGTACTTC,CASTKTSVETQYF
.,TRBD1,TRBV6-5,TRBJ1-5,TGTGCCAGCAGTTACTCAGGGACAGGGGGCATGCCCCAGCATTTT,CASSYSGTGGMPQHF
.,TRBD1,TRBV5-6,TRBJ1-1,TGTGCCAGCAGCTGGGGACAGATCCCGCTGAGCACTGAAGCTTTCTTT,CASSWGQIPLSTEAFF
.,TRBD1,TRBV7-9,TRBJ1-4,TGTGCCAGCAGCTTCGGACAGGGCGAAAAACTGTTTTTT,CASSFGQGEKLFF
.,TRBD1,TRBV27,TRBJ2-3,TGTGCCAGCCAAGGTAGGGGGCCGCCGACGCAGTATTTT,CASQGRGPPTQYF
once,TRBD1,TRBV6-5,TRBJ1-1,TGTGCCAGCAGTTACCCAGGGGGTCGCACTGAAGCTTTCTTT,CASSYPGGRTEAFF
.,TRBD1,TRBV11-2,TRBJ2-2,TGTGCCAGCAGCCTCGAGGGAGACAGGGGTCGTACCGGGGAGCTGTTTTTT,CASSLEGDRGRTGELFF